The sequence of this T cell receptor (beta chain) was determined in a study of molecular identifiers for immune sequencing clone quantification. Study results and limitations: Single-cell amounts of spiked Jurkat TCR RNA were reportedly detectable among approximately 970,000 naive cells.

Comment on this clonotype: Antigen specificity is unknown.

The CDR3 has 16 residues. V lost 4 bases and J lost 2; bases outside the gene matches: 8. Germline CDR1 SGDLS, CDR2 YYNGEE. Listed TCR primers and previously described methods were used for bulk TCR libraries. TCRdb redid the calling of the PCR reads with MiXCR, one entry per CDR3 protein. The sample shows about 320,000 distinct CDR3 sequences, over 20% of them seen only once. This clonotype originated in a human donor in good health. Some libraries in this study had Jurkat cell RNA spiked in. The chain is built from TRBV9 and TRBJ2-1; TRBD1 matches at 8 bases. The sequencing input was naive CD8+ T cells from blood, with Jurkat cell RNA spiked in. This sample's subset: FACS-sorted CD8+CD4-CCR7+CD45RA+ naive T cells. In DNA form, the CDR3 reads TGTGCCAGCAGCCACGCCCGACAGGGGCCCTACAATGAGCAGTTCTTC. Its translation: CASSHARQGPYNEQFF.